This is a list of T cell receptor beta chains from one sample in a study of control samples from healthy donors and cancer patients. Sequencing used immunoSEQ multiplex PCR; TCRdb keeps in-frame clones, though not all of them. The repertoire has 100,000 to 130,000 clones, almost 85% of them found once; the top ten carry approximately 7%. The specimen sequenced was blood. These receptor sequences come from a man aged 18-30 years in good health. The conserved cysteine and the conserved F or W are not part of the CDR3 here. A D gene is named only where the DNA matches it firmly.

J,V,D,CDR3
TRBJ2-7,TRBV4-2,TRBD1,ASSQGSTGAYEQY
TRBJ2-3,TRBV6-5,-,ASSHEDSTDTQY
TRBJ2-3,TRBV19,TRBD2,ASSGLAVSTDTQY
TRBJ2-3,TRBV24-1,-,ATSDLGGGTLGGTQY
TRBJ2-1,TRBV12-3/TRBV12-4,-,ASTAGRYEQF
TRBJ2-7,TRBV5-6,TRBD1,ASSPGTGGQEQY
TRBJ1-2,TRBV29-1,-,SVESTPRNYGYT
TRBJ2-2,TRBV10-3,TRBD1,AISGSPGQGTGELF
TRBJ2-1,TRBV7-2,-,ASSLAVRGGNADEQF
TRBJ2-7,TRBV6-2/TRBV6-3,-,ASSFRMNPGTLSYEQY
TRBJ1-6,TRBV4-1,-,ASSQDPYSPLH
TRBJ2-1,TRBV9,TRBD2,ASSVAGGPSNEQF
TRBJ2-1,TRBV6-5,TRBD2,ASSSTSGGHNEQF
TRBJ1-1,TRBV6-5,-,ASSSQGGNTEAF
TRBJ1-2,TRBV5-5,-,ASTREGRYGYT
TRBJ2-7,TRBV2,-,ASAIFPSRNEQY
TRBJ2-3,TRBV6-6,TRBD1,ASSSGQSTDTQY
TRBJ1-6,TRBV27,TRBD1,ASSYRLQGSRNSPLH
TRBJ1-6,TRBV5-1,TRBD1,ASSSGTGALSSYNSPLH
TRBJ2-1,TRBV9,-,ASAGPPYNEQF
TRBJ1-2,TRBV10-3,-,AISDSGGSFRGYT
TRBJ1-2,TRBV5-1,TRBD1,ASKQDRDGYT
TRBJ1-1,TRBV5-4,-,ASSLRANTEAF
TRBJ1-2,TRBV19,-,ASSIGTDYGYT
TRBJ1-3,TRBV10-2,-,ASRSTSGNTIY
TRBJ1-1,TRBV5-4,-,ASSFSPGEGTEAF
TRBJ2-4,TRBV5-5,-,ASSLEGGMLY
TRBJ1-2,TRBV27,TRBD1,ASSSSWTGGGNYGYT
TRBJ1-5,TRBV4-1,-,ASSQEESNQPQH
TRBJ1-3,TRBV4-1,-,ASSQEWRGNTIY
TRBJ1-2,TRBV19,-,ASSILDNYGYT
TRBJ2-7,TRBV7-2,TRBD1,ASSLGQGAVYEQY
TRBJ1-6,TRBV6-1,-,ASSEAVGDRSPLH
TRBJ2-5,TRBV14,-,ASSHVLGRGQEGQY
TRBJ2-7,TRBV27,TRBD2,ASSGTSGSYEQY
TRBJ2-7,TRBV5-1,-,ASSFRRGDSEQY
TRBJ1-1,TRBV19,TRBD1,ASSILGTGGADTEAF
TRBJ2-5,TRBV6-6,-,ASSSSVSGIETQY
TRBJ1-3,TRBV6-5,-,ASTPGRPSGNTIY
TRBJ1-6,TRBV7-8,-,ASSLVDRTYNSPLH
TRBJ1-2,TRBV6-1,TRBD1,ASSEIRGRGNYGYT
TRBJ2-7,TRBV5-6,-,ASSSTRGKSYEQY
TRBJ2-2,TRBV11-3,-,ASSLVFTGELF
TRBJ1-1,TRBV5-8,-,ASSFQGDIEAF
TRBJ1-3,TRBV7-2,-,ASSFGLGGGNTIY
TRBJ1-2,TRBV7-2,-,ASSSEVYGYT
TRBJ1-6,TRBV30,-,AWRGGPTQWGNSPLH
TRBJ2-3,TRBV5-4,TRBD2,ASSYRGGTDTQY
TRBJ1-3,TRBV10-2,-,ASNPRALGNTIY
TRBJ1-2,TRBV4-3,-,ASSQLDPPHGYT
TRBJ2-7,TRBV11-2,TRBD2,ASSFTSGAPEQY
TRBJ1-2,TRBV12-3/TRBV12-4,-,ASSFESSYGYT
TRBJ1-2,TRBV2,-,ASVGPYYGYT
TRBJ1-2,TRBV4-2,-,ASSQDMAGLFYGYT
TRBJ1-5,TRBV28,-,ASSSPRAASGNQPQH
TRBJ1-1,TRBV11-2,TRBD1,ASSLVLQGEAF
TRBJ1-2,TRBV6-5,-,ASSYDGNYGYT
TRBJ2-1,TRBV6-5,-,ASNKGKENEQF
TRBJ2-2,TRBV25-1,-,ASSERSKNTGELF